This T cell receptor beta chain was captured by sequencing in a study of T cell repertoires in cytomegalovirus infection. For the study at large: Based on public TCR beta signatures, there were indications of CMV infection and of a matching HLA type.

The germline V gene has CDR1 DFQATT and CDR2 SNEGSKA (reference sequence). V was trimmed by 8 bases and J by 5 bases, leaving 21 bases between them. This CDR3 is 15 amino acids long. Study observations and caveats: Dominating the ex vivo response were HLA-C-restricted CMV-specific TCR beta clonotypes. Accumulated public TCR beta family frequency recognized individuals carrying CMV together with the relevant HLA.

TCRdb re-called the reads with MiXCR, one entry per CDR3 protein. Among about 230,000 distinct CDR3 sequences listed, 22% were seen once. This clonotype was found a few times. As yet, its antigen is unknown. The sample comprised CD8+ T cells from PBMCs. This clonotype was sampled from a human donor in good health (CMV status not recorded). Some clones in this sample may be carry-over from other donors' samples. The rearrangement links TRBV20-1 to TRBJ2-2; TRBD2 might be the D (5 bases). The CDR3 is CSLPALGVGTGELFF. CDR3 nucleotide sequence: TGCAGTCTTCCGGCTCTCGGGGTGGGAACCGGGGAGCTGTTTTTT.